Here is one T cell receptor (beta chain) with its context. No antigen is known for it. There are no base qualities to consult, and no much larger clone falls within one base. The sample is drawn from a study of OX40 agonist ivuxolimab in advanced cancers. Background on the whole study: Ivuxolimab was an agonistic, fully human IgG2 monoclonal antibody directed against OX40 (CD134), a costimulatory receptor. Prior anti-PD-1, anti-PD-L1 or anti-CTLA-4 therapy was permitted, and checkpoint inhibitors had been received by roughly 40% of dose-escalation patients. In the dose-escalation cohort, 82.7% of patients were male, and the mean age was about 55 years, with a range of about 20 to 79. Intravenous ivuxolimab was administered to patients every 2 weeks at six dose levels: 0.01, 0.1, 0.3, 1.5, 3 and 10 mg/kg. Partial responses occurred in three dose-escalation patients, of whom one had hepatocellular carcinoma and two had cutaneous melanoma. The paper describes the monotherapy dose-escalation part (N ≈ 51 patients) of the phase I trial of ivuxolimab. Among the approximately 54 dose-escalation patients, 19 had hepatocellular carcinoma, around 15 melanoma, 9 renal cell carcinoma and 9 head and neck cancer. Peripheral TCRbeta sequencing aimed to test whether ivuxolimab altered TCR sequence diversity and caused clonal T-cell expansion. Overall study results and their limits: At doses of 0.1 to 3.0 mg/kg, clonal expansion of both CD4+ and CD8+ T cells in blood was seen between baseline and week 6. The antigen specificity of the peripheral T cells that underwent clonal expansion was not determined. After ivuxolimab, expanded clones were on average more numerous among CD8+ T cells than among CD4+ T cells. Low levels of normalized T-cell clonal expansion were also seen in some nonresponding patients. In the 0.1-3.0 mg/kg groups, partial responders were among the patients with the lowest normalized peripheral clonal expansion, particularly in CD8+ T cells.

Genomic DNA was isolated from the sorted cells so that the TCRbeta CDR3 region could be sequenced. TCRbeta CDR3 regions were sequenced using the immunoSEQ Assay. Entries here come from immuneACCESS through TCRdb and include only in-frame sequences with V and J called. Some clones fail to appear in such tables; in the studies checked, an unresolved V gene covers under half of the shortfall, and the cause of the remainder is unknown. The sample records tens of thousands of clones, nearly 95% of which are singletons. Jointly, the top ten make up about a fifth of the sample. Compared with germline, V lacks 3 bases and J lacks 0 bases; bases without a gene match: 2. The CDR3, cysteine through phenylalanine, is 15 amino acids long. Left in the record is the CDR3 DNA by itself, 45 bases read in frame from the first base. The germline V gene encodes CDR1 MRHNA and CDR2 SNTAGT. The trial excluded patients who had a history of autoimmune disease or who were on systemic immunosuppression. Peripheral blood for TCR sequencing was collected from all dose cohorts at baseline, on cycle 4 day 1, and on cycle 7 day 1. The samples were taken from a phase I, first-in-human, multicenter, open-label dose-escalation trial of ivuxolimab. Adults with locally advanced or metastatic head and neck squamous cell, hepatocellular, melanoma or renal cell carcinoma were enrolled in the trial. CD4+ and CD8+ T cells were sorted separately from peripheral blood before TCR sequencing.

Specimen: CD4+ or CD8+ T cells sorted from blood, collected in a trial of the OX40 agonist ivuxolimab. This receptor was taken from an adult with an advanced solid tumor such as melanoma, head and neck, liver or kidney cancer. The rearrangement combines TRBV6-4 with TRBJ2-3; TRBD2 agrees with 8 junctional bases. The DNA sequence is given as TGTGCCAGCAGTGAGGGCGGGGGGAGCACAGATACGCAGTATTTT. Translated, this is CASSEGGGSTDTQYF.